This T cell receptor (beta chain) was obtained from a study of T-cell reconstitution after alpha-beta-depleted transplantation in children. The authors prepared the TCRbeta library with unique molecular identifiers. TCRdb recomputed calls from the PCR reads with MiXCR, one row per CDR3 protein. The sample includes approximately 1,000,000 distinct CDR3 sequences, less than 30% of them seen just once. This clonotype was seen only a few times. Its antigen is still unknown. Study-level results: Approximately two months post-transplant, alpha-beta T cells reportedly originated from several hundred expanded graft clones. Some patients owed their high day-60 TCRbeta diversity to surviving recipient T cells and thymic progenitors. It was newly produced T cells that mostly accounted for T-cell counts and diversity one year after transplant.

Germline lookup yields CDR1 SQVTM and CDR2 ANQGSEA. Trimming left V 2 bases short and J 4 bases short, with 18 bases between. CDR3 length: 16 amino acids. The sample was PBMCs, mostly from graft donor cells, taken 360 days after TCRalphabeta/CD19-depleted stem cell transplant. The receptor was isolated from a boy under three years old who had a stem cell transplant for SCID, so the T cells may come from the graft donor. The rearrangement uses TRBV29-1 and TRBJ2-4; tentative D call: TRBD2 (5 bases). CDR3 loop: CSVEWASGRGKNIQYF. The CDR3 DNA reads as TGCAGCGTTGAATGGGCGTCCGGGCGAGGGAAAAACATTCAGTACTTC. Variable domain in full (rest from reference TRBV29-1 and TRBJ2-4): SAVISQKPSRDICQRGTSLTIQCQVDSQVTMMFWYRQQPGQSLTLIATANQGSEATYESGFVIDKFPISRPNLTFSTLTVSNMSPEDSSIYLCSVEWASGRGKNIQYFGAGTRLSVL.